The clone carrying this TCR beta chain was observed a few times. This CDR3 region has 14 residues. Germline assignment: CDR1 SGHTA and CDR2 FQGNSA. After removal of 5 bases from V and 4 bases from J, the junction contained 7 bases not matched to a gene. This sample was included in a study of T cells in Graves' hyperthyroidism and ophthalmopathy. Background on the study: Peripheral blood sampling occurred at initial diagnosis, before any treatment.

Using RNA transcripts as the source, TCR beta CDR3 regions were amplified. The TCR CDR3 was amplified in a first-round RT-PCR using the HTBI primer set. TCRdb recomputed calls from the multiplex PCR reads with MiXCR, one row per CDR3 protein. The sample has some 350,000 distinct CDR3 sequences, roughly 13% seen once; the top ten hold roughly 35%. Sequencing was done on a sample of blood. This sequence joins TRBV7-2 and TRBJ2-7; 8 positions agree with TRBD2. This receptor was identified in a woman aged 40 to 50 with Graves' ophthalmopathy. CDR3 sequence (DNA): TGTGCCAGCAGCCCCAGAGGGACTAGGTACGAGCAGTACTTC. Protein product: CASSPRGTRYEQYF.